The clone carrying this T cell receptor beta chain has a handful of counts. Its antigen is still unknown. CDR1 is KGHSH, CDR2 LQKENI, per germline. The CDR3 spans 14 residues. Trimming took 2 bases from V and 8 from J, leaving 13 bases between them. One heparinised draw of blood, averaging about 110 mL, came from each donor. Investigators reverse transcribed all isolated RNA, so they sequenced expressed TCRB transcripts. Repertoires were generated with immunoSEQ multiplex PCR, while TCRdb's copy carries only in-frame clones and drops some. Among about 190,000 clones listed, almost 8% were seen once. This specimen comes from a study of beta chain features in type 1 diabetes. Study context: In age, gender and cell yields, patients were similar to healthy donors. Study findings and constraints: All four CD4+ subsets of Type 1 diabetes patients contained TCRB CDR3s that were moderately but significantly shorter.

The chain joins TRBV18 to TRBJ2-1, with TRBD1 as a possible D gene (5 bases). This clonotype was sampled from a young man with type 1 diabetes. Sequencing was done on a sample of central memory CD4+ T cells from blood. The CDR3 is CASSPKLLTDEQFF. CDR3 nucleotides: TGTGCCAGCTCACCAAAACTGTTGACAGATGAGCAGTTCTTC.